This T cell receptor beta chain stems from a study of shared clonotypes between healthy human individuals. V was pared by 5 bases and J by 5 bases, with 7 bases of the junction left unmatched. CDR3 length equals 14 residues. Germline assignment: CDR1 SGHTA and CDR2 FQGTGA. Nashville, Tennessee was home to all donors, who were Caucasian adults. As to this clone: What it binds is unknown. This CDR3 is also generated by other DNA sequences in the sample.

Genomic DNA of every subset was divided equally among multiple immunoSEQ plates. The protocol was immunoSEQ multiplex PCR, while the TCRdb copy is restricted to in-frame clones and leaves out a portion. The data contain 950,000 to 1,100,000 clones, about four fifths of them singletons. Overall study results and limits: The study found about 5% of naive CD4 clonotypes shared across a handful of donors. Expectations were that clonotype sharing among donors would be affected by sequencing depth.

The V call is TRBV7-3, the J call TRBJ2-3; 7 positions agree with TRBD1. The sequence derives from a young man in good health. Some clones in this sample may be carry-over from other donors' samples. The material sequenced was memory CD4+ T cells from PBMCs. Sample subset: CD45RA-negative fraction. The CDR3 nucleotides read TGTGCCAGCAGCCCAGACAGGGCGGGAGATACGCAGTATTTT. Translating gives CASSPDRAGDTQYF.